A selection of T cell receptor beta chains follows, all from one sample in a study of post-analysis software for immune sequencing data. Each CDR3 protein gets one entry after TCRdb re-called the PCR reads with MiXCR. Here the sample spans about 760,000 distinct CDR3 sequences, 30% being singletons. Sequencing was carried out using blood. The receptors were gathered from a girl aged 10-17 years with multiple sclerosis. The CDR3 runs from the conserved cysteine through the conserved F or W. D genes are given only for firm matches. Clone size, where shown, is once, few, many, or a class for clones that have expanded.

TRBV5-1,.,.,TRBJ2-1,TGCGCCAGCAGCTTGGGATTAGGAATTTACAATGAGCAGTTCTTC,CASSLGLGIYNEQFF
TRBV6-2/TRBV6-3,few,.,TRBJ1-5,TGTGCCAGCCAACCGAGGGTAAACCATCAGCCCCAGCATTTT,CASQPRVNHQPQHF
TRBV10-3,few,.,TRBJ2-3,TGTGCCATCAGACCGGGACCCCGCACAGATACGCAGTATTTT,CAIRPGPRTDTQYF
TRBV4-3,.,.,TRBJ1-2,TGCGCCAGCAGCCAAGCAGCAGGGCTGCCTAACTATGGCTACACCTTC,CASSQAAGLPNYGYTF
TRBV12-3/TRBV12-4,few,.,TRBJ2-7,TGTGCCAGCAGTCCCTATGGCGGGGAAACCTACGAGCAGTACTTC,CASSPYGGETYEQYF
TRBV20-1,many,TRBD2,TRBJ2-7,TGCAGTGCTAGCCCACTAGCGGGAGTTTCCGAGCAGTACTTC,CSASPLAGVSEQYF
TRBV20-1,once,TRBD1,TRBJ1-1,TGCAGAGAATCGGACAGGGGGGTTGAGGCTTTCTTT,CRESDRGVEAFF
TRBV5-1,.,.,TRBJ2-6,TGCGCCAGCAGCCAAACAGGGACTGGGGCCAACGTCCCGACTTTC,CASSQTGTGANVPTF
TRBV20-1,.,TRBD2,TRBJ2-3,TGCAGTGCTAGTGAGCGGGGGGCCTTACCTAGCACAGATACGCAGTATTTT,CSASERGALPSTDTQYF
TRBV7-8,.,.,TRBJ2-4,TGTGCCAGCGCCCAAGGGTCGGGCAAGCAGTACTTC,CASAQGSGKQYF
TRBV20-1,few,TRBD2,TRBJ2-3,TGCAGTGCTAGAGACCCGGGACTAGCGGGGGGGCGAACAGATACGCAGTATTTT,CSARDPGLAGGRTDTQYF
TRBV15,.,.,TRBJ2-1,TGTGCCACCAGCAGAGGGACAGCCTACAATGAGCAGTTCTTC,CATSRGTAYNEQFF
TRBV7-2,many,TRBD2,TRBJ2-3,TGTGCCAGCAGCTTATCCCTAGCGGGCCTCACAGATACGCAGTATTTT,CASSLSLAGLTDTQYF
TRBV5-1,few,TRBD2,TRBJ2-5,TGCGCCAGCAGCGTAACTAGCGGGAGTGCGGGACAAGAGACCCAGTACTTC,CASSVTSGSAGQETQYF
TRBV6-1,.,TRBD2,TRBJ2-1,TGTGCCAGCAGTGCTTCTAGCGGATCATACAATGAGCAGTTCTTC,CASSASSGSYNEQFF
TRBV5-1,.,.,TRBJ1-1,TGCGCCAGCAGTCAACAAACAGCCGGTTTGGCTGAAGCTTTCTTT,CASSQQTAGLAEAFF
TRBV5-5,few,.,TRBJ1-1,TGTGCCAGCAGTCTACAACAGGTCCCTGAAGCTTTCTTT,CASSLQQVPEAFF
TRBV5-1,.,TRBD1,TRBJ2-5,TGCGCCAGCAGCTCCAGGACAGGGATCGTTTCGGAGACCCAGTACTTC,CASSSRTGIVSETQYF
TRBV12-3/TRBV12-4,few,.,TRBJ2-7,TGTGCCAGCAGCCGCCCAGGAGTCCACACCTACGAGCAGTACTTC,CASSRPGVHTYEQYF
TRBV6-5,.,.,TRBJ2-1,TGTGCCAGCAGTTACAGGAATAGCGGACCCTACAATGAGCAGTTCTTC,CASSYRNSGPYNEQFF
TRBV12-3/TRBV12-4,.,.,TRBJ2-1,TGTGCCAGCAGTGTCAGAATAGCGGAGGGGCGAGAGACCCAGTTCTTC,CASSVRIAEGRETQFF
TRBV4-3,.,.,TRBJ1-1,TGCGCCAGCAGCCAAGATCAGACAGTTGAAGCTTTCTTT,CASSQDQTVEAFF
TRBV5-1,.,TRBD2,TRBJ2-3,TGCGCCAGCAGCGTCGGACAGGGACTAGCGGGCACAGATACGCAGTATTTT,CASSVGQGLAGTDTQYF
TRBV29-1,few,.,TRBJ2-1,TGCAGCGAACGACCAGGGGCGGGTGAGCAGTTCTTC,CSERPGAGEQFF
TRBV27,.,.,TRBJ1-6,TGTGCCAGCAGCCTCCGGGGGGCGGGTTCACCCCTCCACTTT,CASSLRGAGSPLHF
TRBV6-5,.,.,TRBJ2-5,TGTGCCAGCAACCCGGGACCGCAAGAGACCCAGTACTTC,CASNPGPQETQYF
TRBV7-8,.,.,TRBJ1-2,TGTGCCAGCAGCTTAGCGGAGCAAAACTATGGCTACACCTTC,CASSLAEQNYGYTF
TRBV28,.,.,TRBJ1-2,TGTGCCAGCAGTTTTAGGAACAACTATGGCTACACCTTC,CASSFRNNYGYTF
TRBV4-1,many,.,TRBJ2-7,TGCGCCAGCAGCCAAGGGCAGGGGCGAGAGCAGTACTTC,CASSQGQGREQYF
TRBV29-1,.,.,TRBJ2-5,TGCAGCGTTGCGGCGAGAGAGACCCAGTACTTC,CSVAARETQYF
TRBV24-1,.,.,TRBJ2-7,TGTGCCACCAGTGATAATTTAATCTACGAGCAGTACTTC,CATSDNLIYEQYF